These 27 T cell receptor beta chains originate from one sample sequenced in a study of CD8 T cells in Susac syndrome (dated 2019 in TCRdb). Libraries were made using the immunoSEQ multiplex PCR assay. RNA was extracted using the RNeasy kit, and about 0.5 to 1 microgram was reverse transcribed with random hexamers. TCRdb ran its own pipeline on the public reads, namely fastp trimming at Q25 and MiXCR clone calling, and kept in-frame beta chains. Rows matching on CDR3 protein sequence are summarized as one entry with the most common DNA and genes. For this sample there are about 100,000 distinct CDR3 sequences; around 93% appear just once. The ten largest clones represent 0.25% to 0.4% of the sample. Sequenced: CD8+ T cells from PBMCs. All receptors derive from a human donor in good health.

The J gene is TRBJ2-5, the V gene TRBV5-1; D assignment may be TRBD1 or TRBD2 (5 bases each). CDR1 is SGHRS, CDR2 YFSETQ, per germline. This CDR3 is 16 amino acids long. V was clipped by 2 bases and J by 3 bases, with 17 bases between them. The CDR3 loop reads CASSFLTPGPKETQYF. DNA for the CDR3: TGCGCCAGCAGCTTCCTAACACCGGGACCAAAAGAGACCCAGTACTTC.

The chain employs TRBV13 and TRBJ2-3; D tentatively reads TRBD1 or TRBD2 (5 bases each). Trimming removed 4 bases from V and 6 bases from J, with 11 bases in between. The CDR3 sequence is 13 residues long. Germline values: CDR1 PRHDT, CDR2 FYEKMQ (reference sequence). The CDR3 here is CASSSGTEDTQYF. In DNA, the CDR3 is TGTGCCAGCAGCTCCGGGACGGAGGATACGCAGTATTTT. The entire variable domain, with the rest obtained from reference TRBV13 and TRBJ2-3, is as follows: AAGVIQSPRHLIKEKRETATLKCYPIPRHDTVYWYQQGPGQDPQFLISFYEKMQSDKGSIPDRFSAQQFSDYHSELNMSSLELGDSALYFCASSSGTEDTQYFGPGTRLTVL.

The gene calls are TRBV4-1 and TRBJ1-1, with a weak D call TRBD1 (5 bases). Germline V gives CDR1 MGHRA, CDR2 YSYEKL. Trimming removed 4 bases at V and 4 bases at J, with 13 bases between. This CDR3 contains 14 residues. CDR3 region: CASSLGRVGTEAFF. CDR3 sequence (DNA): TGCGCCAGCAGCCTTGGCAGGGTCGGCACTGAAGCTTTCTTT.

This chain joins TRBV2 and TRBJ2-5; no reliable D call. Trimming stripped 6 bases from V and 2 bases from J, with 7 bases between. Germline V CDR1 and CDR2: SNHLY, FYNNEI. The CDR3 loop spans 12 amino acids. CDR3 amino acids: CASRSYQETQYF. The CDR3 DNA reads as TGTGCCAGCAGATCTTATCAAGAGACCCAGTACTTC.

The chain is built from TRBV12-3 or TRBV12-4 and TRBJ2-2; perhaps TRBD2 as D (6 bases). This CDR3 is built from 13 residues. The V gene lost 7 bases and the J gene lost 6 bases, with 12 bases spanning the gap. CDR3 DNA: TGTGCCAGCACCCCCGGGGGTCCCGGGGAGCTGTTTTTT. Encoded protein: CASTPGGPGELFF.

The chain is built from TRBV7-3 and TRBJ2-2; D gene uncertain. This CDR3 region has 13 residues. The germline V gene encodes CDR1 SGHTA and CDR2 FQGTGA. Between the trimmed V and J ends, which lost 4 bases and 3 bases, there was a span of 6 bases. In DNA form, the CDR3 reads TGTGCCAGCAGCTCCAAGTACACCGGGGAGCTGTTTTTT. It specifies CASSSKYTGELFF.

This chain joins TRBV5-6 and TRBJ2-3, with 7 bases fitting TRBD1. The CDR3 runs 16 residues. Germline V lookup: CDR1 SGHDT, CDR2 YYEEEE. The V and J ends lost 1 base and 2 bases, in that order; junction bases with no gene match: 7. The chain's CDR3 is CASSLWDRDYTDTQYF. CDR3 nucleotides: TGTGCCAGCAGCTTGTGGGACAGAGATTACACAGATACGCAGTATTTT.

This clonotype has just one count. The chain joins TRBV5-6 to TRBJ1-2; D is undetermined. The V end lost 2 bases, the J end lost 4 bases, and 12 bases lay between the germline ends. This CDR3 spans 14 amino acids. The V gene's germline CDR1 is SGHDT and CDR2 YYEEEE. CDR3 in amino acids: CASSFGVSRYGYTF. For the CDR3, the DNA is TGTGCCAGCAGCTTTGGGGTATCGCGCTATGGCTACACCTTC. The full variable domain, in which reference TRBV5-6 and TRBJ1-2 provide the parts outside the CDR3, is DAGVTQSPTHLIKTRGQQVTLRCSPKSGHDTVSWYQQALGQGPQFIFQYYEEEERQRGNFPDRFSGHQFPNYSSELNVNALLLGDSALYLCASSFGVSRYGYTFGSGTRLTVV.

The chain recombines TRBV7-2 with TRBJ2-3; possible D gene TRBD1, 5 bases. The CDR3 extends over 15 amino acids. Per the germline V gene, CDR1 is SGHTA and CDR2 is FQGNSA. V was pared by 2 bases and J by 4 bases, with 13 bases between. CDR3 nucleotide sequence: TGTGCCAGCAGCTTAACCCCAGGGTCTGCAGATACGCAGTATTTT. It specifies CASSLTPGSADTQYF.

The genes are TRBV6-2 or TRBV6-3 and TRBJ1-1; no clear D. The CDR3 loop spans 14 amino acids. Looked up from germline, CDR1 is MNHEY and CDR2 is SVGEGT. The V gene lost 4 bases and the J gene lost 4 bases, with 13 bases spanning the gap. In DNA form, the CDR3 reads TGTGCCAGCAGTTTTTACGGGGATACCACTGAAGCTTTCTTT. It codes for CASSFYGDTTEAFF.

J is TRBJ2-7 and V is TRBV7-9; D is uncertain. Germline lookup yields CDR1 SEHNR and CDR2 FQNEAQ (reference sequence). Trimming took 5 bases from V and 5 from J, leaving 13 bases between them. The CDR3 spans 13 residues. The CDR3 loop reads CASSPNGRHEQYF. The CDR3 DNA reads TGTGCCAGCAGCCCGAATGGACGGCACGAGCAGTACTTC.

The V call is TRBV25-1, the J call TRBJ2-1; either TRBD1 or TRBD2 may fit D (6 bases each). The CDR3 contains 13 residues. Germline-derived CDR1 and CDR2 are MGHDK and SYGVNS. V was cut by 4 bases and J by 12 bases, with 16 bases left in between. CDR3 coding DNA: TGTGCCAGCAGTGGTTGGGGGGCCCGGGGGCAGTTCTTC. It specifies CASSGWGARGQFF.

The chain couples TRBV5-1 to TRBJ2-2; TRBD1 or TRBD2 may be the D gene (5 bases each). The CDR3 sequence is 16 residues long. CDR1 is SGHRS, CDR2 YFSETQ, per germline. V dropped 0 bases and J dropped 5 bases, with 14 bases sitting between them. This CDR3 is CASSLAPGTLTGELFF. The DNA for the CDR3 is TGCGCCAGCAGCTTGGCACCAGGGACGTTGACCGGGGAGCTGTTTTTT.

In its sample, this clonotype was seen once. This chain joins TRBV6-2 or TRBV6-3 and TRBJ2-2; the match to TRBD2 covers 10 bases. This CDR3 is built from 14 residues. V was pared by 11 bases and J by 3 bases, with 6 bases of the junction left unmatched. Per the germline V gene, CDR1 is MNHEY and CDR2 is SVGEGT. DNA for the CDR3: TGTGCCGTAAAAGCGGGGGGGGACACCGGGGAGCTGTTTTTT. Amino acids: CAVKAGGDTGELFF.

V usage is TRBV15 and J usage is TRBJ2-1; TRBD2 matches at 10 bases. Per germline, CDR1 LNHNV and CDR2 YYDKDF (reference sequence). Trimming at V came to 6 bases and at J to 4 bases, leaving 12 bases not matched to a gene. The CDR3 is 17 residues long. The CDR3 DNA sequence: TGTGCCACCAGTACAGATCTCGGTAGCGGGGGGTACAATGAGCAGTTCTTC. As protein: CATSTDLGSGGYNEQFF.

This chain joins TRBV7-8 and TRBJ2-5, with 13 bases identical to TRBD2. The CDR3 has 19 residues. Germline V lookup: CDR1 SGHVS, CDR2 FQNEAQ. V shed 7 bases, J shed 4 bases, and the junction held 18 bases outside the gene matches. CDR3 loop: CASISTSGGARAEGETQYF. The CDR3 region has the DNA TGTGCCAGCATCTCCACTAGCGGGGGGGCCAGGGCCGAAGGAGAGACCCAGTACTTC.

The gene calls are TRBV9 and TRBJ2-7; 7 bases map to TRBD1. With V trimmed by 3 bases and J by 4 bases, 7 bases remained unmatched. CDR3 size: 14 residues. The germline gives CDR1 SGDLS, CDR2 YYNGEE. This CDR3 reads CASSAPGQMYEQYF. CDR3 in DNA: TGTGCCAGCAGCGCCCCGGGACAGATGTACGAGCAGTACTTC.

This clonotype is a singleton in its sample. This chain connects TRBV9 to TRBJ2-5; perhaps TRBD1 as D (5 bases). This CDR3 is 14 amino acids long. The V and J ends lost 0 bases and 2 bases respectively, with 8 bases between them. Germline loops: CDR1 SGDLS, CDR2 YYNGEE. CDR3 nucleotide sequence: TGTGCCAGCAGCGTAGAGGGGATTCAAGAGACCCAGTACTTC. It encodes CASSVEGIQETQYF.

The rearrangement joins TRBV5-6 to TRBJ1-1; possible D gene TRBD1, 5 bases. From germline, CDR1 is SGHDT and CDR2 YYEEEE. Trimming cost V 0 bases and J 3 bases, with 9 bases left between them. This CDR3 has 14 amino acids. This CDR3 reads CASSLAGGDTEAFF. The CDR3 bases are TGTGCCAGCAGCTTGGCCGGAGGGGACACTGAAGCTTTCTTT.

The J gene is TRBJ2-1, the V gene TRBV20-1, with 7 bases identical to TRBD2. CDR3 length: 13 amino acids. In germline, CDR1 is DFQATT, CDR2 SNEGSKA (reference sequence). Trimming removed 8 bases from V and 10 bases from J; junction bases left unmatched: 14. The CDR3 DNA is TGCAGTACTACCGGGGCGGGGGTAGGGGAGCAGTTCTTC. It translates to CSTTGAGVGEQFF.

The J gene is TRBJ2-7, the V gene TRBV7-9, with D uncertain. Trimming stripped 1 base from V and 3 bases from J, with 10 bases between. CDR3 length: 14 residues. Germline V gene lookup returns CDR1 SEHNR and CDR2 FQNEAQ (reference sequence). The CDR3 loop reads CASSLDLRDYEQYF. The CDR3 DNA is TGTGCCAGCAGCTTAGATTTGCGAGACTACGAGCAGTACTTC.

The gene calls are TRBV7-6 and TRBJ1-1; possible D gene TRBD1, 5 bases. The germline V and J ends were trimmed by 2 bases and 3 bases, with 16 bases remaining between them. This CDR3 comprises 16 residues. From germline, CDR1 is SGHVS and CDR2 FNYEAQ. CDR3 DNA: TGTGCCAGCAGCTTACTGGCCTTTTTGGGGGACACTGAAGCTTTCTTT. Its protein is CASSLLAFLGDTEAFF. The variable domain in full, with the rest retrieved from reference TRBV7-6 and TRBJ1-1, is GAGVSQSPRYKVTKRGQDVALRCDPISGHVSLYWYRQALGQGPEFLTYFNYEAQQDKSGLPNDRFSAERPEGSISTLTIQRTEQRDSAMYRCASSLLAFLGDTEAFFGQGTRLTVV.

The chain has TRBV18 and TRBJ2-1; TRBD2 matches 7 bases. The length of the CDR3 is 17 residues. From germline, CDR1 is KGHSH and CDR2 LQKENI. Germline trimming cut 3 bases from V and 0 bases from J; bases unmatched to any gene: 8. Here the CDR3 reads CASSPRTGGFSYNEQFF. CDR3 nucleotides: TGTGCCAGCTCACCCCGGACCGGGGGGTTCTCCTACAATGAGCAGTTCTTC.

The chain joins TRBV2 to TRBJ1-2; no clear D. The CDR3 spans 15 residues. Germline assignment: CDR1 SNHLY and CDR2 FYNNEI. V was shortened by 2 bases and J by 0 bases, with 10 bases between the two germline ends. The CDR3 DNA sequence: TGTGCCAGCAGTGAACTCGGGATAGCTAACTATGGCTACACCTTC. Protein: CASSELGIANYGYTF. The whole variable domain, filled in from reference TRBV2 and TRBJ1-2, reads EPEVTQTPSHQVTQMGQEVILRCVPISNHLYFYWYRQILGQKVEFLVSFYNNEISEKSEIFDDQFSVERPDGSNFTLKIRSTKLEDSAMYFCASSELGIANYGYTFGSGTRLTVV.

The J gene is TRBJ1-6, the V gene TRBV7-9; 7 nucleotides align to TRBD1. This CDR3 has 14 amino acids. The germline V gene encodes CDR1 SEHNR and CDR2 FQNEAQ (reference sequence). Unmatched junction bases numbered 6, after V lost 6 bases and J lost 7 bases. The CDR3 DNA follows: TGTGCCAGCAGACCCGACAGGGAGAATTCACCCCTCCACTTT. It yields the protein CASRPDRENSPLHF.

This clonotype was recorded only once. For the CDR3, the DNA is TGTGCCAGCAGCAGCGAGGGGGCGAAGAACACTGAAGCTTTCTTT. As protein: CASSSEGAKNTEAFF. The chain has TRBV21-1 and TRBJ1-1; TRBD1, the table's D call, was not compared with the DNA. TRBV21-1 is recorded as a pseudogene. CDR3 size: 15 residues.

This clonotype came up once. This chain uses TRBV4-1 with TRBJ2-1; no clear D. The V gene lost 0 bases and the J gene lost 3 bases, with 9 bases spanning the gap. The CDR3 is 15 amino acids. The germline gives CDR1 MGHRA, CDR2 YSYEKL. CDR3 protein: CASSQDETVYNEQFF. The CDR3 DNA reads TGCGCCAGCAGCCAAGATGAGACTGTCTACAATGAGCAGTTCTTC.